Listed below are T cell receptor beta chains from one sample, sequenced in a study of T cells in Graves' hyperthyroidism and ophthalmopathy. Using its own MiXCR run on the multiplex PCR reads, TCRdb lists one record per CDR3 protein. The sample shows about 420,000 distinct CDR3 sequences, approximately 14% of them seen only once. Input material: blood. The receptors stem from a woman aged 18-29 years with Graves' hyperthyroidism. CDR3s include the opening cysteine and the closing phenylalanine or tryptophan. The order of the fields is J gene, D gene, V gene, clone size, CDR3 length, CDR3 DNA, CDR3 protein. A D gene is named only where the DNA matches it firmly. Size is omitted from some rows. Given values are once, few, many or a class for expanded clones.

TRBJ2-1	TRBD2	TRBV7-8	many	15	TGTGCCAGCAGCTTAGCGGGGAGGGCCTACAATGAGCAGTTCTTC	CASSLAGRAYNEQFF
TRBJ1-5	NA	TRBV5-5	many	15	TGTGCCAGCAGCTTGTACATCCAGGGCCATCAGCCCCAGCATTTT	CASSLYIQGHQPQHF
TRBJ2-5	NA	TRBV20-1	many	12	TGCAGTGCTAGACCCTCGGGAGAGACCCAGTACTTC	CSARPSGETQYF
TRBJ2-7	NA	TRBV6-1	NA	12	TGTGCCAGCAGGCCGGATGGGGGCGAGCAGTACTTC	CASRPDGGEQYF
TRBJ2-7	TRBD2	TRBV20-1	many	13	TGCAGTGCCTCTGGGGGGGGGTTTTACGAGCAGTACTTC	CSASGGGFYEQYF
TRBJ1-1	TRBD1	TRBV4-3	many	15	TGCGCCAGCAGCCAAGGACAGGGTGGGCACACTGAAGCTTTCTTT	CASSQGQGGHTEAFF
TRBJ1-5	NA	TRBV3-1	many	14	TGTGCCAGCAGCCTGGCTTCGGGATATCAGCCCCAGCATTTT	CASSLASGYQPQHF
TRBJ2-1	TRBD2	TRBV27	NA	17	TGTGCCAGCAGTTCCTCGGTAGCGGGTCTCTCCTACAATGAGCAGTTCTTC	CASSSSVAGLSYNEQFF
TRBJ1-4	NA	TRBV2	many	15	TGTGCCAGCAGAGAGAAAGGGACCAGAGAAGAAAAACTGTTTTTT	CASREKGTREEKLFF
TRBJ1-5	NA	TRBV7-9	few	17	TGTGCCAGCAGCTTAGCCGTAGGTCAGGATAGCAATCAGCCCCAGCATTTT	CASSLAVGQDSNQPQHF
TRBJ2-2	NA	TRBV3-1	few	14	TGTGCCAGCAGCCAAGCCGGGGACACCGGGGAGCTGTTTTTT	CASSQAGDTGELFF
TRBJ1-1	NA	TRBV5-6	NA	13	TGTGCCAGCAGCTTGGCAGGGCCGACTGAAGCTTTCTTT	CASSLAGPTEAFF
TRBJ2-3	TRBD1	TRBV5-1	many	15	TGCGCCAGCAGCTTGGAGGGACAGGGAACCGATACGCAGTATTTT	CASSLEGQGTDTQYF
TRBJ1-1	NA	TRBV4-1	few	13	TGCGCCAGTGGGTGGGGGGGTGGAACTGAAGCTTTCTTT	CASGWGGGTEAFF
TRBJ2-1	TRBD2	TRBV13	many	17	TGTGCCAGCAGCCGTACTCTGGGACTAGCGGCCTACAATGAGCAGTTCTTC	CASSRTLGLAAYNEQFF
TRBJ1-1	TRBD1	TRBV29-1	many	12	TGCAGCGAGGGGACAGGGGTTTCAGGAGCTTTCTTT	CSEGTGVSGAFF
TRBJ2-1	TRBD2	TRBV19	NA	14	TGTGCCAGTAGTATGTTGCGGGGGTTCAATGAGCAGTTCTTC	CASSMLRGFNEQFF
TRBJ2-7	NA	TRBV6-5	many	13	TGTGCCAGCAGTTACTCCGCAGGCTACGAGCAGTACTTC	CASSYSAGYEQYF
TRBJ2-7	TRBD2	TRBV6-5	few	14	TGTGCCAGCAGTTACGGGAGCGGGAGCAACGAGCAGTACTTC	CASSYGSGSNEQYF
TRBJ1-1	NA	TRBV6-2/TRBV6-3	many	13	TGTGCCAGCAGTTGGGGGCCAGACACTGAAGCTTTCTTT	CASSWGPDTEAFF
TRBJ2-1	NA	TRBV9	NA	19	TGTGCCAGCAGCGTAGAGGGGGGGCTAGCGGACGGCCCGGGGGATGAGCAGTTCTTC	CASSVEGGLADGPGDEQFF
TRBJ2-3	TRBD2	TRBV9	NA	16	TGTGCCAGCAGCGTCTCTAGCGGCCACGCGGTGGATACGCAGTATTTT	CASSVSSGHAVDTQYF
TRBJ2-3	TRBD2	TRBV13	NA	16	TGTGCCAACCCGCGGGGGGGCCGTCATGGCACAGATACGCAGTATTTT	CANPRGGRHGTDTQYF
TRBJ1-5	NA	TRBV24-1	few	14	TGTGCCACCAGTGGAACAGGACGCAATCAGCCCCAGCATTTT	CATSGTGRNQPQHF
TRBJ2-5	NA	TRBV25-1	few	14	TGTGCCAGCAGTGAATCCCCAGCAGAAGAGACCCAGTACTTC	CASSESPAEETQYF
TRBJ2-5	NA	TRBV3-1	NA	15	TGTGCCAGCAGCCGGAGACAGGGAGGTGTGGAGACCCAGTACTTC	CASSRRQGGVETQYF
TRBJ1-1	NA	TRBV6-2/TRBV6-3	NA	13	TGTGCCAGCAGTGGTCGGACGAACACTGAAGCTTTCTTT	CASSGRTNTEAFF
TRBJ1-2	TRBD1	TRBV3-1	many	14	TGTGCCAGCAGCCAAGATACAGGGGGCTATGGCTACACCTTC	CASSQDTGGYGYTF
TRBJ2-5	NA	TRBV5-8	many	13	TGTGCCAGCAGCTTGGAACTACCAGAGACCCAGTACTTC	CASSLELPETQYF
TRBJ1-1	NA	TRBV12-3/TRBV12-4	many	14	TGTGCCAGCACCAGCGGCCGATCAGGCACTGAAGCTTTCTTT	CASTSGRSGTEAFF
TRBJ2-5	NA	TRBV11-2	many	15	TGTGCCAGCAGCTTAGACCAGGGGAGGCAAGAGACCCAGTACTTC	CASSLDQGRQETQYF
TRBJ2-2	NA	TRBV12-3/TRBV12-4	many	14	TGTGCCAGCAGGGGGGGACAGTACACCGGGGAGCTGTTTTTT	CASRGGQYTGELFF
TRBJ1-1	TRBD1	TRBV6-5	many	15	TGTGCCAGCAGTTACTTGGGACAGGGAGGCACTGAAGCTTTCTTT	CASSYLGQGGTEAFF
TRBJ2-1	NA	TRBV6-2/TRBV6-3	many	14	TGTGCCAGCAGTTTCCCTGGGGGCTACAATGAGCAGTTCTTC	CASSFPGGYNEQFF
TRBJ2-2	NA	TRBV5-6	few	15	TGTGCCAGCAGCTTGGACAGGGAGGGGACCGGGGAGCTGTTTTTT	CASSLDREGTGELFF
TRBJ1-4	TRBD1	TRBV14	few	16	TGTGCCAGCAGCCAACTTCCCGGGACAGGGGGCGAAAAACTGTTTTTT	CASSQLPGTGGEKLFF
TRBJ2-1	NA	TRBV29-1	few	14	TGCAGCGGGGGTCTCGGAAGCTCCTACAATGAGCAGTTCTTC	CSGGLGSSYNEQFF
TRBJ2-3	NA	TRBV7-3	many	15	TGTGCCAGCAGCTTAGGGACAAAAAGCACAGATACGCAGTATTTT	CASSLGTKSTDTQYF
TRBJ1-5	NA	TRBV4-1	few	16	TGCGCCAGCAGCCAAGACTCCGTCAGGGGCAATCAGCCCCAGCATTTT	CASSQDSVRGNQPQHF
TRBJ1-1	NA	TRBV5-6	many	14	TGTGCCAGCAGCTTGTTTGGGATGAACACTGAAGCTTTCTTT	CASSLFGMNTEAFF
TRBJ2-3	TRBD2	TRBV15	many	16	TGTGCCACCAGCAGAGTCCCAGGACTAGCGACAGATACGCAGTATTTT	CATSRVPGLATDTQYF
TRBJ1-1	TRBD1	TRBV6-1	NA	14	TGTGCCAGCAGTAACCAAGGACAGGCAGTTGAAGCTTTCTTT	CASSNQGQAVEAFF
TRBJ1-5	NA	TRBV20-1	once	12	TGCAGTGCTAGAACAAGCAATCAGCCCCAGCATTTT	CSARTSNQPQHF
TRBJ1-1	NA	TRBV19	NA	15	TGTGCCAGTAGTTGGTCGGGGGTTAGTGGCACTGAAGCTTTCTTT	CASSWSGVSGTEAFF
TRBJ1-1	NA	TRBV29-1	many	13	TGCAGCGTTAGTGCCAGGGGGAACACTGAAGCTTTCTTT	CSVSARGNTEAFF
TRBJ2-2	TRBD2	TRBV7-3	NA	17	TGTGCCAGCAGCTTATCGAGAGGGACTAACTTTAATGGGGAGCTGTTTTTT	CASSLSRGTNFNGELFF
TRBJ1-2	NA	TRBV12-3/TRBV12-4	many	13	TGTGCCAGCAGTTTCGTCTCGAATTCGGGCTACACCTTC	CASSFVSNSGYTF
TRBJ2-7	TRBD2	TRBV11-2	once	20	TGTGCCAGCACCACGGGGGGACTAGCGGGAGGGCCAACGGGTTCCTACGAGCAGTACTTC	CASTTGGLAGGPTGSYEQYF